Here is one T cell receptor beta chain with its context. This clone was observed once. Its antigen is not yet known. No much larger clone exists at a distance of one base, and base qualities are not known. From cysteine to phenylalanine, the CDR3 is 18 amino acids long. Of all the DNA, just the CDR3 is kept, 54 bases in frame from base 1. CDR1 and CDR2 were assigned from the germline V gene (reference sequence) as LGHDT and YNNKEL. V loses 0 bases at its end and J loses 2 bases; junction bases beyond the gene matches: 9. The immunoSEQ Assay, a bias-controlled multiplex PCR, was used to amplify TCRbeta CDR3 regions from genomic DNA. As for how the authors treated the data: The number of nucleated cells in each sample was estimated from the amplification of reference gene primers within the assay. To quantify the absolute abundance of each unique TCRbeta CDR3 rearrangement, sequence reads were collapsed and filtered. Productive Simpson clonality was computed per sample as the square root of Simpson's diversity index over productive rearrangements. This immuneACCESS table, as held by TCRdb, lists in-frame sequences with V and J called but not all clones. Of the missing ones, under half trace to an unresolved V gene in checked studies; the others have no known cause. V and J calls and clone size are as listed in that table; D and trimming were resolved from the DNA. For this sample there are about 140,000 clones; roughly nine tenths appear just once. The top ten constitute under 2% of the sample.

Collaborating institutions collected whole blood in K2EDTA tubes following their own protocols. For TCRbeta analysis, collaborator samples were shipped as frozen whole blood, as isolated PBMCs, or as DNA extracted from either sample type. This sample is part of a study of blood T cell repertoires in COVID-19 (dated by TCRdb to the early 2020s). Turning to the overall study: The collaborator samples originated in the United States, Italy and Spain and spanned the acute and convalescent phases of COVID-19. Nearly every sample came with metadata listing a de-identified subject ID, COVID-19 status, age in years and sex. The prospective study material was composed of cDNA or gDNA derived from T cells, B-cell-depleted T cells, or PBMCs. The samples were drawn from two sources: the first 160 participants of the ongoing ImmuneRACE study, and over 1,000 subjects contributed by 6 global collaborators. Where available, HLA class I and class II types were obtained from metadata supplied by the sample provider rather than from assay-based typing. Subjects who had been exposed to COVID-19, were actively infected with it, or had recovered from it provided the deeply sampled blood TCRbeta repertoires that made up the dataset. The repertoires were released in a freely available public database intended as a resource for research on the immune response to SARS-CoV-2.

The study at large found these results: How much clinical and demographic metadata was included differed by source and by participant, and the metadata was provided uncurated.

Recombination linked TRBV3-1 (or the pseudogene TRBV3-2) to TRBJ2-5, and 10 junctional nucleotides match TRBD1. The sample taken for sequencing was peripheral blood. This receptor was obtained from a human donor in a cohort sampled during active COVID-19. The CDR3 protein is CASSQDAGTGDDQETQYF. The sequenced DNA: TGTGCCAGCAGCCAAGATGCTGGGACAGGGGATGATCAAGAGACCCAGTACTTC.